This TCR beta chain was identified during a study of post-analysis software for immune sequencing data (dated by TCRdb to between 2014 and 2016). Looking at the study overall: Recorded disease courses included relapsing-remitting, secondary progressive and progressive-relapsing multiple sclerosis, with some patients lacking subtype annotation. A subset of samples was prepared in parallel using single-end sample barcoding, then pooled and co-amplified after Illumina adapter ligation. The multiple sclerosis patient repertoires were compared with approximately 11 previously published healthy control repertoires from donors aged roughly 6 to 27 years.

Library prep was done by PCR. The run used an Illumina HiSeq 2500. Unique molecular identifiers were incorporated into TCR beta cDNA libraries to reduce PCR and sequencing biases. Roughly 0.5 million cDNA molecules were obtained per 1 to 10 million input T cells, so each molecule approximated one T cell. Patient libraries were prepared and sequenced with the same protocol used for the earlier healthy control dataset. Samples belonging to the same batch were prepared together, multiplexed and sequenced on a shared HiSeq lane. The source study handled its data this way. MIGEC handled the raw barcoded reads, throwing out single-read molecular identifier groups before consensus assembly and CDR3 extraction. Clonotype tables were post-analysed with VDJtools, and diversity was normalized by down-sampling all datasets to the smallest sample size. Repertoire overlap clustering matched CDR3 amino acid but not nucleotide sequences to correct batch-related cross-sample contamination. TCRdb reanalyzed the raw reads on its own, using fastp at Q25 for trimming and MiXCR for clone calling, and kept in-frame beta chains. Rows merge per CDR3 protein into single entries with the most common DNA and genes. These V and J calls originate from TCRdb's pipeline instead of the authors' own analysis. A total of hundreds of thousands of distinct CDR3 sequences appear in this sample, approximately 59% of them only once. Jointly, the top ten make up roughly 12% of the sample.

To demonstrate the VDJtools post-analysis software, the study profiled TCR beta repertoires from the peripheral blood of about 13 young patients with multiple sclerosis. The multiple sclerosis patients were children and adolescents between roughly 6 and 17 years of age. Broad study findings and their caveats: Direct clustering with F measure revealed strong co-clustering of samples prepared in the same batch, which led to a batch-effect correction. About 5 TRBV segments, including TRBV5-6, TRBV5-1 and TRBV20-1, were significantly more frequent in patients than controls. Compared with controls, multiple sclerosis patients had significantly lower normalized Chao1 diversity, a finding suggesting substantial peripheral T-cell clonal expansion. The control group was slightly older than the multiple sclerosis patient group.

Notes on this clonotype: There is no known antigen for this receptor. The sample holds no much larger clone one base away, and base qualities are not on file.

The CDR3 numbers 17 residues from cysteine through phenylalanine. The sequence is cut down to CDR3 DNA, 51 bases in frame from base 1. At the junction V is shortened by 0 bases and J by 1 base, with 10 bases in between. Reading the germline V gene gives CDR1 MNHEY and CDR2 SVGAGI. This chain is built from TRBV6-5 and TRBJ2-6; D gene: possibly TRBD2, on 5 matching bases. Sequenced sample: blood. The receptor was derived from a girl aged 2-9 years with multiple sclerosis. The DNA sequence is given as TGTGCCAGCAGTTACTCGGGCTCGGGGTCTGGGGCCAACGTCCTGACTTTC. Translated, this gives CASSYSGSGSGANVLTF.